The clone carrying this TCR beta chain turned up a few times. The V gene lost 3 bases and the J gene lost 5 bases, with 23 bases spanning the gap. This CDR3 spans 16 amino acids. Germline assignment: CDR1 DFQATT and CDR2 SNEGSKA (reference sequence). This specimen belongs to a study of early T cells in non-severe SARS-CoV-2 infection. Researchers attached unique molecular identifiers to individual cDNA molecules. TCRdb fed the 5' RACE reads into MiXCR, producing one record per CDR3 protein. In the table there are around 100,000 distinct CDR3 sequences, over 10% of which are singletons. This chain links TRBV20-1 with TRBJ2-7; TRBD1 is a possible D gene (6 bases). The source material was whole blood. The origin of this receptor is an adult who was a healthcare worker with PCR-confirmed SARS-CoV-2 infection or an uninfected control (not recorded which). CDR3 in DNA: TGCAGTGCTAGGGCACGTAACACAGGGCTCCCCGACGAGCAGTACTTC. Its protein is CSARARNTGLPDEQYF.